The 8 T cell receptor beta chains listed next were all sequenced from one sample in a study of OX40 agonist ivuxolimab in advanced cancers. The repertoire was sequenced with immunoSEQ multiplex PCR; TCRdb's copy has only in-frame clones and lacks some. The sample yields 45,000 to 55,000 clones, 70% to 90% seen once. The sequences come from CD4+ or CD8+ T cells sorted from blood, collected in a trial of the OX40 agonist ivuxolimab. These receptors all come from an adult with an advanced solid tumor such as melanoma, head and neck, liver or kidney cancer.

The rearrangement links TRBV5-1 to TRBJ1-1; unclear D gene. CDR3 length: 12 amino acids. The V end was cut by 2 bases, the J end by 13 bases, with 15 bases between. Germline values: CDR1 SGHRS, CDR2 YFSETQ. CDR3 DNA: TGCGCCAGCAGCTTTACAGAATCCAAGCTTTTCTTT. Amino acid sequence: CASSFTESKLFF.

This chain uses TRBV27 with TRBJ1-1; D unresolved. CDR3 length: 14 residues. Germline V gene sequence: CDR1 MNHEY, CDR2 SMNVEV (reference sequence). Trimming took off 3 bases at V and 2 bases at J, with 10 bases between the two ends. This CDR3 reads CASSFDGINTEAFF. In nucleotides, the CDR3 is TGTGCCAGCAGTTTTGACGGGATAAACACTGAAGCTTTCTTT.

V is TRBV5-1 and J is TRBJ2-3; no reliable D call. The germline gives CDR1 SGHRS, CDR2 YFSETQ. Trimming removed 0 bases at V and 0 bases at J, with 5 bases between. The CDR3 has 14 residues. The CDR3 region has the DNA TGCGCCAGCAGCTTGGAGGTTAGCACAGATACGCAGTATTTT. Translated, it gives CASSLEVSTDTQYF. The variable domain in full, with the rest retrieved from reference TRBV5-1 and TRBJ2-3, is KAGVTQTPRYLIKTRGQQVTLSCSPISGHRSVSWYQQTPGQGLQFLFEYFSETQRNKGNFPGRFSGRQFSNSRSEMNVSTLELGDSALYLCASSLEVSTDTQYFGPGTRLTVL.

V and J are TRBV4-1 and TRBJ2-3; 10 nucleotides align to TRBD2. Germline V CDR1 and CDR2: MGHRA, YSYEKL. This CDR3 comprises 16 residues. Trimming cost V 4 bases and J 2 bases; bases outside gene matches: 6. CDR3 loop: CASSPSSGRFTDTQYF. As DNA, the CDR3 is TGCGCCAGCAGCCCTAGTAGCGGGAGGTTCACAGATACGCAGTATTTT.

The V call is TRBV5-6, the J call TRBJ2-2, with D uncertain. CDR3 length: 17 residues. Germline CDR1 SGHDT, CDR2 YYEEEE. Trimming took off 0 bases at V and 6 bases at J, with 18 bases between the two ends. CDR3: CASSLEMIRSRAGELFF. Here the CDR3 DNA reads TGTGCCAGCAGCTTGGAAATGATTCGGTCTAGAGCCGGGGAGCTGTTTTTT.

The rearrangement joins TRBV29-1 to TRBJ2-5, with 9 bases that match TRBD2. The CDR3 runs 15 residues. In germline, CDR1 is SQVTM, CDR2 ANQGSEA. Trimming took 7 bases from V and 4 from J; bases not matched to a gene: 13. For the CDR3, the DNA is TGCAGCGCCGGGGGTCTAGCGGGAAGGGCAGAGACCCAGTACTTC. This translates into CSAGGLAGRAETQYF. Variable domain in full (rest from reference TRBV29-1 and TRBJ2-5): SAVISQKPSRDICQRGTSLTIQCQVDSQVTMMFWYRQQPGQSLTLIATANQGSEATYESGFVIDKFPISRPNLTFSTLTVSNMSPEDSSIYLCSAGGLAGRAETQYFGPGTRLLVL.

The chain carries TRBV2 and TRBJ2-3; unclear D gene. The germline V gene encodes CDR1 SNHLY and CDR2 FYNNEI. The CDR3 contains 14 residues. Trimming stripped 3 bases from V and 2 bases from J, with 9 bases between. In nucleotides, the CDR3 is TGTGCCAGCAGTGAGCTACTACTCACAGATACGCAGTATTTT. Residues: CASSELLLTDTQYF.

The chain recombines TRBV6-5 with TRBJ2-5; 7 positions match TRBD2. The V gene end was trimmed by 6 bases and the J gene end by 10 bases; junction bases not matched to a gene: 8. The CDR3 is 12 amino acids. CDR1 and CDR2 (germline): MNHEY, SVGAGI. The CDR3 bases are TGTGCCAGCAGCCCTCGCTCGGGGGGCCAGTACTTC. Translating it yields CASSPRSGGQYF.